These 22 T cell receptor beta chains share one sample of origin, sequenced in a study of T-cell reconstitution after alpha-beta-depleted transplantation in children. Unique molecular identifiers were built into the TCRbeta library. MiXCR, run by TCRdb on the PCR reads, gives a single entry per CDR3 protein. The sample includes about 110,000 distinct CDR3 sequences, around 10% of them seen just once. Sequencing was performed on PBMCs, taken before TCRalphabeta/CD19-depleted stem cell transplant. These TCRs come from a boy aged 2-15 years with acute lymphoblastic leukemia, due to receive a stem cell transplant.

V and J are TRBV27 and TRBJ1-5; no firm D call. Trimming left V 0 bases short and J 0 bases short, with 12 bases between. Germline CDR1 reads MNHEY; CDR2 reads SMNVEV (reference sequence). The CDR3 consists of 17 residues. This CDR3 reads CASSLSPPGYSNQPQHF. Here the CDR3 DNA reads TGTGCCAGCAGTTTATCCCCACCAGGATATAGCAATCAGCCCCAGCATTTT.

The sample holds many counts of this clonotype. The CDR3 DNA sequence: TGTGCCAGCGCGAAGCGGGAAGGCTACGAGCAGTACTTC. Residues: CASAKREGYEQYF. The rearrangement joins TRBV6-1 to TRBJ2-7; 7 nucleotides agree with TRBD2. CDR1 is MNHNS and CDR2 is SASEGT in the germline V gene. Trimming took 8 bases from V and 3 from J; bases not matched to a gene: 7. CDR3 size: 13 residues.

The V call is TRBV28, the J call TRBJ2-3; TRBD2 agrees at 8 bases. CDR1 and CDR2 (germline): MDHEN, SYDVKM. This CDR3 is 15 amino acids long. The V and J ends lost 7 bases and 4 bases, in that order; junction bases with no gene match: 10. The CDR3 bases are TGTGCCAGCACCTTTTACGGGAGGGCAGCAGATACGCAGTATTTT. Amino acid sequence: CASTFYGRAADTQYF. Filled out from reference TRBV28 and TRBJ2-3, the complete variable domain reads DVKVTQSSRYLVKRTGEKVFLECVQDMDHENMFWYRQDPGLGLRLIYFSYDVKMKEKGDIPEGYSVSREKKERFSLILESASTNQTSMYLCASTFYGRAADTQYFGPGTRLTVL.

This clonotype was counted between two and nine times. The CDR3 bases are TGTGCCAGCACCCGAGGTGGGGTAACGGGGGAGCAGTACTTC. Protein: CASTRGGVTGEQYF. The rearrangement joins TRBV28 to TRBJ2-7; maybe TRBD2 (5 bases). There are 14 residues in the CDR3. V lost 7 bases and J 7 bases, leaving 20 bases between the germline ends. Germline V gene sequence: CDR1 MDHEN, CDR2 SYDVKM.

The chain combines TRBV28 with TRBJ2-1; no firm D call. V lost 3 bases to trimming and J lost 5 bases, with 20 bases between them. Germline V CDR1 and CDR2: MDHEN, SYDVKM. The CDR3 runs 17 residues. The CDR3 DNA sequence: TGTGCCAGCAGTTTCGGTCGCATGGTCGCACTGAACAATGAGCAGTTCTTC. Encoded protein: CASSFGRMVALNNEQFF. Complete variable domain (other parts from reference TRBV28 and TRBJ2-1): DVKVTQSSRYLVKRTGEKVFLECVQDMDHENMFWYRQDPGLGLRLIYFSYDVKMKEKGDIPEGYSVSREKKERFSLILESASTNQTSMYLCASSFGRMVALNNEQFFGPGTRLTVL.

The V and J genes are TRBV20-1 and TRBJ1-6; 8 bases match TRBD1. Germline V CDR1 and CDR2: DFQATT, SNEGSKA (reference sequence). CDR3 length: 15 amino acids. The trim removed 1 base at V and 5 bases at J, leaving 4 bases unmatched. The CDR3 loop reads CSARAQDRDNSPLHF. CDR3 sequence (DNA): TGCAGTGCTAGAGCCCAGGACAGGGATAATTCACCCCTCCACTTT.

The chain is built from TRBV12-3 or TRBV12-4 and TRBJ2-1, with a weak D call TRBD2 (6 bases). V was clipped by 3 bases and J by 6 bases, with 15 bases between them. The CDR3 length is 15 residues. CDR3 nucleotides: TGTGCCAGCAGTTTGGACTACTTGAGGGTCAATGAGCAGTTCTTC. This encodes CASSLDYLRVNEQFF.

In this sample, this clonotype turned up a few times. CDR3 protein: CASKFYRGADTIYF. Here the CDR3 DNA reads TGTGCCAGCAAATTCTACCGGGGCGCGGACACCATATATTTT. The chain carries TRBV12-3 or TRBV12-4 and TRBJ1-3, with D possibly being TRBD1 (5 bases). The ends were cut back, 7 bases at V and 8 bases at J, with 18 bases in the middle. The CDR3 length is 14 residues.

This clonotype was observed at least ten times. The rearrangement uses TRBV6-5 and TRBJ2-1; 11 positions agree with TRBD2. CDR1 MNHEY and CDR2 SVGAGI come from the germline V gene. The CDR3 consists of 15 residues. V trimming: 6 bases; J trimming: 6 bases; junction bases outside the gene matches: 7. CDR3 DNA sequence: TGTGCCAGCAGCTGGGGGGGGACTAGCGGCAATGAGCAGTTCTTC. This translates into CASSWGGTSGNEQFF.

This clonotype showed up many times. The gene calls are TRBV5-1 and TRBJ2-1; D may be TRBD1 (6 bases). Germline V gene lookup returns CDR1 SGHRS and CDR2 YFSETQ. There are 14 residues in the CDR3. V lost 4 bases and J lost 6, with 14 bases in between. CDR3 nucleotide sequence: TGCGCCAGCAGCGAGGGGACACCCTCCAATGAGCAGTTCTTC. It translates to CASSEGTPSNEQFF.

The chain employs TRBV19 and TRBJ2-1, with TRBD2 matching 7 bases. The J segment lost 8 bases and the V segment lost 6 bases, leaving 10 bases of the junction unmatched. Germline CDR1 is LNHDA and CDR2 is SQIVND (reference sequence). CDR3 length: 14 amino acids. The CDR3 DNA follows: TGTGCCAGTAGGTACCTAGCGGCTGCCGATGAGCAGTTCTTC. Translating gives CASRYLAAADEQFF.

This clonotype was detected only a few times. The chain is built from TRBV10-1 and TRBJ2-7, with D perhaps given as TRBD1 or TRBD2 (6 bases each). The length of the CDR3 is 14 residues. V gave up 3 bases and J gave up 9 bases, with 18 bases separating them. CDR1 WNHNN and CDR2 SYGVQD come from the germline V gene (reference sequence). The CDR3 DNA is TGCGCCAGCAGTGATGGAGGGGGGACGGTACGGCAGTACTTC. It yields the protein CASSDGGGTVRQYF.

The chain employs TRBV28 and TRBJ2-1; 10 nucleotides line up with TRBD1. V was clipped by 3 bases and J by 4 bases; unmatched bases: 6. This CDR3 contains 16 residues. Looked up from germline, CDR1 is MDHEN and CDR2 is SYDVKM. CDR3 sequence (DNA): TGTGCCAGCAGTTTGGGGGGACAGGGGTATTACAATGAGCAGTTCTTC. Translating gives CASSLGGQGYYNEQFF.

This clonotype was observed a few times. This chain joins TRBV7-2 and TRBJ2-5; TRBD1 is a possible D gene (5 bases). This CDR3 has 15 amino acids. Germline CDR1 and CDR2: SGHTA and FQGNSA. Deletions cut 7 bases from V and 1 base from J, with 16 bases between. CDR3 residues: CASILRGVPQETQYF. The CDR3, as DNA: TGTGCCAGCATCCTAAGGGGCGTTCCCCAAGAGACCCAGTACTTC. Variable domain in full (rest from reference TRBV7-2 and TRBJ2-5): GAGVSQSPSNKVTEKGKDVELRCDPISGHTALYWYRQSLGQGLEFLIYFQGNSAPDKSGLPSDRFSAERTGGSVSTLTIQRTQQEDSAVYLCASILRGVPQETQYFGPGTRLLVL.

The chain joins TRBV2 to TRBJ1-5; D remains unclear. CDR3 length equals 14 residues. Trimming removed 2 bases from V and 4 bases from J, with 9 bases in between. Germline loops: CDR1 SNHLY, CDR2 FYNNEI. In DNA, the CDR3 is TGTGCCAGCAGTGAAAACGCCAGGAATCAGCCCCAGCATTTT. Protein: CASSENARNQPQHF.

The rearrangement links TRBV19 to TRBJ2-1; D may be TRBD2 (5 bases). Per germline, CDR1 LNHDA and CDR2 SQIVND (reference sequence). V lost 3 bases and J lost 9, with 18 bases in between. The CDR3 is 15 amino acids. The CDR3 DNA sequence: TGTGCCAGTAGTATCTCTCGGGGATCCGGCGGTGAGCAGTTCTTC. It is translated as CASSISRGSGGEQFF. Together with reference TRBV19 and TRBJ2-1, the CDR3 gives the full variable domain: DGGITQSPKYLFRKEGQNVTLSCEQNLNHDAMYWYRQDPGQGLRLIYYSQIVNDFQKGDIAEGYSVSREKKESFPLTVTSAQKNPTAFYLCASSISRGSGGEQFFGPGTRLTVL.

This clonotype was observed a handful of times. V gene TRBV20-1 combines with J gene TRBJ2-1, with TRBD2 matching over 8 bases. CDR1 is DFQATT, CDR2 SNEGSKA, per germline (reference sequence). V trimming: 3 bases; J trimming: 7 bases; junction bases outside the gene matches: 8. CDR3 length: 14 residues. CDR3 amino acids: CSARRGREENEQFF. Here the CDR3 DNA reads TGCAGTGCTAGGCGCGGGCGGGAGGAGAATGAGCAGTTCTTC.

The chain links TRBV20-1 to TRBJ1-5; D gene unclear. The germline gives CDR1 DFQATT, CDR2 SNEGSKA (reference sequence). The germline V and J ends were trimmed by 4 bases and 7 bases, with 23 bases remaining between them. This CDR3 contains 16 residues. The CDR3 region is CSAIPLVGRAKQPQHF. DNA of the CDR3: TGCAGTGCTATCCCCCTCGTGGGGAGGGCAAAACAGCCCCAGCATTTT.

This clonotype was picked up a small number of times. In DNA, the CDR3 is TGTGCCAGCAGCCAAGATGTTAGAGGGAGAGGGACCGGGGAGCTGTTTTTT. Residues: CASSQDVRGRGTGELFF. This chain connects TRBV3-1 to TRBJ2-2; D is perhaps TRBD2 (5 bases). Germline V lookup: CDR1 LGHDT, CDR2 YNNKEL (reference sequence). There are 17 residues in the CDR3. Trimming removed 0 bases at V and 5 bases at J, with 16 bases between.

This clonotype has a handful of counts. The rearrangement joins TRBV7-8 to TRBJ2-1; 12 bases fit TRBD1. V was clipped by 5 bases and J by 7 bases; unmatched bases: 12. The CDR3 length is 17 residues. The germline V gene encodes CDR1 SGHVS and CDR2 FQNEAQ. The CDR3: CASSTPPRDRGRNEQFF. Here the CDR3 DNA reads TGTGCCAGCAGCACCCCGCCCCGGGACAGGGGGCGAAATGAGCAGTTCTTC.

The table lists this clonotype with many counts. The J gene is TRBJ2-1, the V gene TRBV5-1, with D tentatively TRBD2 (5 bases). The germline CDR1 and CDR2 sequences are SGHRS and YFSETQ. V shed 3 bases and J shed 9 bases, with 13 bases lying between them. The CDR3 extends over 13 amino acids. CDR3 protein: CASSSLVGAEQFF. In DNA, the CDR3 is TGCGCCAGCAGCTCACTAGTAGGAGCTGAGCAGTTCTTC. Looking up the rest from reference TRBV5-1 and TRBJ2-1 gives the full variable domain: KAGVTQTPRYLIKTRGQQVTLSCSPISGHRSVSWYQQTPGQGLQFLFEYFSETQRNKGNFPGRFSGRQFSNSRSEMNVSTLELGDSALYLCASSSLVGAEQFFGPGTRLTVL.

This clonotype was observed a handful of times. Here the CDR3 reads CASSFSGQGAYEQYF. The CDR3, as DNA: TGTGCCAGCAGTTTTTCGGGACAGGGGGCATACGAGCAGTACTTC. The V call is TRBV12-3 or TRBV12-4, the J call TRBJ2-7; 12 nucleotides line up with TRBD1. With V trimmed by 3 bases and J by 4 bases, 4 bases remained unmatched. CDR3 length: 15 residues.